The entry below gives a single TCR beta chain sequence along with its context. Its antigen is as yet unknown. The read falls 3 residues short of the CDR3 end, and the missing part is taken from the germline J gene. There are 15 residues in the CDR3. Germline V gene data show CDR1 as LNHDA and CDR2 as SQIVND (reference sequence). Trimming pared 3 bases from V and 4 bases from J, leaving 15 bases between. Clones were read by immunoSEQ multiplex PCR, and TCRdb kept only the in-frame ones, dropping some. The table lists roughly 50,000 clones. The data stem from a study of Tregs in tolerant kidney transplant recipients. Study results and caveats: Changing PCR primers prevented nucleotide comparison between some patients' samples. The small number of patients limits these findings pending further validation.

The starting material was CD4+ T cells from blood, obtained before the transplant. The receptor comes from a human donor who received a combined kidney and bone marrow transplant. This chain connects TRBV19 to TRBJ1-2; D unresolved. Partial CDR3 DNA: TGTGCCAGTAGTATGCTAACCAGCGCGCTCTATGGC. Its translation is CASSMLTSALYG. The entire CDR3 sequence reads CASSMLTSALYGYTF.